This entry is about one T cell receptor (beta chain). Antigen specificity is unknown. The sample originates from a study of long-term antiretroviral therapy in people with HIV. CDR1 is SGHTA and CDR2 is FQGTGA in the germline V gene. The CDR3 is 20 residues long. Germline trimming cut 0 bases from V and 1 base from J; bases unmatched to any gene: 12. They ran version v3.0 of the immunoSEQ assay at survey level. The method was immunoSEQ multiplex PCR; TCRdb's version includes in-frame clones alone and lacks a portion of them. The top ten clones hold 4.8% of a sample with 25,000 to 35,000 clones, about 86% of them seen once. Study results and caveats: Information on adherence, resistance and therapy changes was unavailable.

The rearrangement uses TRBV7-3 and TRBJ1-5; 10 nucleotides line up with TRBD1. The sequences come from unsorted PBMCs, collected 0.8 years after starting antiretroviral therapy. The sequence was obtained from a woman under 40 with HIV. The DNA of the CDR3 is TGTGCCAGCAGCTTAACCCAGGGACAGGGGCCCTCCCGAAGCAATCAGCCCCAGCATTTT. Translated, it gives CASSLTQGQGPSRSNQPQHF.